The clone carrying this T cell receptor (beta chain) was detected only once. What it recognizes is unknown. This record comes from a study of Ad26.COV2.S vaccination and SARS-CoV-2 variants. Points from the study as a whole: Breadth measured for non-spike TCRs was similar across vaccine and placebo recipients. Breadth, reportedly substantial, characterized the spike-specific CD8+ and CD4+ T cell responses after vaccination.

Per the germline V gene, CDR1 is SGHRS and CDR2 is YFSETQ. CDR3 length equals 15 residues. Trimming removed 0 bases from V and 4 bases from J; junction bases left unmatched: 4. Assay: immunoSEQ multiplex PCR; the TCRdb copy retains only in-frame clones and omits some. The sample lists 350,000 to 450,000 clones; about 90% were seen once. The TCR originated in a human donor who had recovered from COVID-19. The input for sequencing was peripheral blood, taken after recovery from COVID-19. The chain carries TRBV5-1 and TRBJ1-1; 9 bases align to TRBD1. The CDR3: CASSLEGQGSTEAFF. The CDR3 DNA sequence: TGCGCCAGCAGCTTGGAGGGACAGGGTTCCACTGAAGCTTTCTTT.